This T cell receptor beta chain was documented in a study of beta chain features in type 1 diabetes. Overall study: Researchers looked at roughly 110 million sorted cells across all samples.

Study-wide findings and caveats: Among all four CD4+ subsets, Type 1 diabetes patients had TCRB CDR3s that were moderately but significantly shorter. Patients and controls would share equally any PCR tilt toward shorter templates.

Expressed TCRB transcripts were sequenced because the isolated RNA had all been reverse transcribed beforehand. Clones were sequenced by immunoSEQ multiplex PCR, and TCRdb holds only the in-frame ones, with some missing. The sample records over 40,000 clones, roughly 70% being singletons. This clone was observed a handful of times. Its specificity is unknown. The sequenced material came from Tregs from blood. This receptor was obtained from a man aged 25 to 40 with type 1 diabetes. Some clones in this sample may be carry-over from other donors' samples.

The CDR3 sequence is CASGGSGSPLHF. The CDR3 nucleotides read TGTGCCAGCGGAGGGAGCGGTTCACCCCTCCACTTT. The genes are TRBV6-5 and TRBJ1-6; D is unclear. Germline V CDR1 and CDR2: MNHEY, SVGAGI. Trimming removed 8 bases at V and 9 bases at J, with 11 bases between. The CDR3 totals 12 residues.